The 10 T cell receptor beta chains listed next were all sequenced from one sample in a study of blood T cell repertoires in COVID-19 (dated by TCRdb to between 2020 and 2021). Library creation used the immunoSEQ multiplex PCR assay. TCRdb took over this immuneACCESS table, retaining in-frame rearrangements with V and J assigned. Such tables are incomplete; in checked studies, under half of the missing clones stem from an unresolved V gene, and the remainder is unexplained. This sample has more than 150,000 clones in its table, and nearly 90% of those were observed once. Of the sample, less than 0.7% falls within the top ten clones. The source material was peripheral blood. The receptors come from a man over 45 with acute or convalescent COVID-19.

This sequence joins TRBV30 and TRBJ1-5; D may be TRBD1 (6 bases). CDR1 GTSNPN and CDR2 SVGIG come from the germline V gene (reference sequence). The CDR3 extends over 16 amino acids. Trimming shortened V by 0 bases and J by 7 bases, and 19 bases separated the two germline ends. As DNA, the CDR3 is TGTGCCTGGAGTGTACTAGGACAGAGCGGGGGGCAGCCCCAGCATTTT. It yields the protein CAWSVLGQSGGQPQHF.

The CDR3 protein is CASSIPDGAEAFF. CDR3 nucleotide sequence: TGTGCCAGTAGTATCCCCGACGGGGCTGAAGCTTTCTTT. This sequence joins TRBV19 and TRBJ1-1; D not certain. The V end lost 3 bases, the J end lost 6 bases, and 11 bases lay between the germline ends. The CDR3 spans 13 residues. CDR1 and CDR2 (germline): LNHDA, SQIVND (reference sequence).

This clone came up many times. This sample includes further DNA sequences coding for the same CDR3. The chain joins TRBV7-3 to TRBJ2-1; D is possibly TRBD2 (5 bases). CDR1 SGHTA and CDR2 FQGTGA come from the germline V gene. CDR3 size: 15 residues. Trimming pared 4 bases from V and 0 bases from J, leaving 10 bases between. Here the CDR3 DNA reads TGTGCCAGCAGCTGGACTCCGAGCTCCTACAATGAGCAGTTCTTC. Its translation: CASSWTPSSYNEQFF.

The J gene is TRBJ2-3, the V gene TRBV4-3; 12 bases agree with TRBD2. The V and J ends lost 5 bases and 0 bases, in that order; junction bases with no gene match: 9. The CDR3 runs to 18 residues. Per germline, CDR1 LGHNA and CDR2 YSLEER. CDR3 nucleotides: TGCGCCAGCAGCAAACTAGCGGGGGGACCCCCTAGCACAGATACGCAGTATTTT. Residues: CASSKLAGGPPSTDTQYF.

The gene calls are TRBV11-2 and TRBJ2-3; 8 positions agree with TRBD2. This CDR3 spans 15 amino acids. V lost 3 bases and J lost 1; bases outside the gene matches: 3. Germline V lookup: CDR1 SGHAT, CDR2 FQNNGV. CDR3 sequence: CASSFGSGGTDTQYF. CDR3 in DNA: TGTGCCAGCAGCTTTGGTAGCGGGGGCACAGATACGCAGTATTTT.

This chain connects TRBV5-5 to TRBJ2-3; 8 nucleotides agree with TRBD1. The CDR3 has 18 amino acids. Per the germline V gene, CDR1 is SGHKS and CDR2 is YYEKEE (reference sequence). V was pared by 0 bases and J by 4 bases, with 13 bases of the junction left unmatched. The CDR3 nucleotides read TGTGCCAGCAGCTTGGCCCCCAGGGGGACAGGCAGTGCAGATACGCAGTATTTT. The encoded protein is CASSLAPRGTGSADTQYF.

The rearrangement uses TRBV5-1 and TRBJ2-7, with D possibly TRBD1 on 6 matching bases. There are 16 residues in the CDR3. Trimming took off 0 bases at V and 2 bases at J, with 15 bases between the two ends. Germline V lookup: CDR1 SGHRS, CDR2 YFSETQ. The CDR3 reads CASSLEYKGDTYEQYV. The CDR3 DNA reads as TGCGCCAGCAGCTTGGAATACAAGGGGGATACCTACGAGCAGTACGTC.

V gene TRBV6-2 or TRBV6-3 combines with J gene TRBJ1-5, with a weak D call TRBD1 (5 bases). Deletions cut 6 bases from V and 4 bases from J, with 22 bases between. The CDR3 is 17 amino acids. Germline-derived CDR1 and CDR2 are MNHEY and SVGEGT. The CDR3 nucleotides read TGTGCCAGCAGCCCGGGGGGACCGCCCTTCCGAAATCAGCCCCAGCATTTT. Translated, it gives CASSPGGPPFRNQPQHF.

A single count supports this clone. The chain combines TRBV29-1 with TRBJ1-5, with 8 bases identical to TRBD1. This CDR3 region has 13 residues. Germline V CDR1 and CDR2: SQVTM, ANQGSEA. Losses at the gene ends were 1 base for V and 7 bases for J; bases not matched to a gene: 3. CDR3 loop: CSVEVYRGQPQHF. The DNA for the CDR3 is TGCAGCGTTGAAGTTTACAGGGGGCAGCCCCAGCATTTT.

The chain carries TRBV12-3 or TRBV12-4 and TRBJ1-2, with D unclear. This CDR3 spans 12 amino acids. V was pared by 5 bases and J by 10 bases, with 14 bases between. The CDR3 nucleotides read TGTGCCAGCAGTCTAAGCCCACGGGACTACACCTTC. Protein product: CASSLSPRDYTF.